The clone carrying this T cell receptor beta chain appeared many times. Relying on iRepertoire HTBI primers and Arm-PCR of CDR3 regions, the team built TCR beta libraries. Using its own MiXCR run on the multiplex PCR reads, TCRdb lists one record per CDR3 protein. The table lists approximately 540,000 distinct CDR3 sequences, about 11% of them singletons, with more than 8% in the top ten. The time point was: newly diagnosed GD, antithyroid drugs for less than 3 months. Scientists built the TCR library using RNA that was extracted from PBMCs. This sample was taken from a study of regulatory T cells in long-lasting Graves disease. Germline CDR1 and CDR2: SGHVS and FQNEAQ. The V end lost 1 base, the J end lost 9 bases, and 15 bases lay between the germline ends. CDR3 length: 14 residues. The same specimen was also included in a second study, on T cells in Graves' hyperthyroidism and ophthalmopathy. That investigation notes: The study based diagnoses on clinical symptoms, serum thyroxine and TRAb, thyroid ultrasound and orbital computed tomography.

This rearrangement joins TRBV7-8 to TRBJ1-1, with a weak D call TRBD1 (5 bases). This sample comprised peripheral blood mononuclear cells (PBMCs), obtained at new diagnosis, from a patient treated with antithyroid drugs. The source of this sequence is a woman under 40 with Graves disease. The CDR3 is CASSLEDRGTKAFF. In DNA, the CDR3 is TGTGCCAGCAGCTTAGAGGATAGGGGTACTAAAGCTTTCTTT.